This T cell receptor (beta chain) was retrieved from a study of T cell responses to AZD1222 COVID-19 vaccine. Whole-study results and caveats: Vaccine-associated CD4 TCRs ranged over spike, dominating at 160-218 and 743-854. Just a handful of AZD1222 recipients were seropositive at baseline. It should be noted that donors were predominantly white British and more often female, and clonal diversity was possibly underestimated.

Data came from immunoSEQ multiplex PCR; TCRdb stores just in-frame clones and leaves some out. The sample shows about 150,000 clones, 91% of them seen only once. Germline V gene data show CDR1 as MDHEN and CDR2 as SYDVKM. V shed 3 bases, J shed 8 bases, and the junction held 7 bases outside the gene matches. This CDR3 is built from 14 residues. To note about this clone: Its antigen is unknown.

This chain joins TRBV28 and TRBJ2-1, with 7 positions matching TRBD2. The clonotype originates from an adult in good health. The sample in question was peripheral blood, obtained on day 0 of AZD1222 vaccination. In nucleotides, the CDR3 is TGTGCCAGCAGTTTCCGGACTAGTACGCATGAGCAGTTCTTC. This gives the protein CASSFRTSTHEQFF.